What follows describes a single TCR beta chain. Its target is not known. This specimen belongs to a study of T cell responses to AZD1222 COVID-19 vaccine. Study observations and caveats: Reportedly, nearly half the spike-specific TCRs target unmutated variant regions.

V shed 5 bases and J shed 3 bases, with 14 bases lying between them. Germline-derived CDR1 and CDR2 are LNHDA and SQIVND (reference sequence). This CDR3 has 14 residues. Sequencing was performed with immunoSEQ multiplex PCR; in TCRdb, only in-frame clones are kept and a portion is missing. The sample contains approximately 110,000 clones, over 80% of which appear only once. V usage is TRBV19 and J usage is TRBJ2-7; the D call may be TRBD1 or TRBD2 (5 bases each). The receptor's source is an adult in good health. The source material was peripheral blood, sampled on day 0 of AZD1222 vaccination. As DNA, the CDR3 is TGTGCCAGTAGTTCCCGGGACGGCCTCTACGAGCAGTACTTC. As protein: CASSSRDGLYEQYF. Full variable domain (rest looked up from reference TRBV19 and TRBJ2-7): DGGITQSPKYLFRKEGQNVTLSCEQNLNHDAMYWYRQDPGQGLRLIYYSQIVNDFQKGDIAEGYSVSREKKESFPLTVTSAQKNPTAFYLCASSSRDGLYEQYFGPGTRLTVT.